These 22 T cell receptor beta chains were all obtained from the same sample, sequenced in a study of neurological immune-mediated disorders. This sample's time point: longitudinal time-point 3. Via MiXCR, TCRdb re-called the 5' RACE reads, giving one row per CDR3 protein. Counted here are about 84,000 distinct CDR3 sequences, 4.3% occurring once; the ten biggest clones make up 5.7%. The sample comprised PBMCs. The receptors shown here come from an older woman with multiple sclerosis.

This clonotype has ten or more counts. V and J are TRBV7-6 and TRBJ1-1; D is uncertain. From germline, CDR1 is SGHVS and CDR2 FNYEAQ. V lost 5 bases to trimming and J lost 1 base, with 11 bases between them. This CDR3 comprises 14 residues. The CDR3 here is CASSRAGKNTEAFF. The CDR3 DNA reads as TGTGCCAGCAGCAGGGCCGGGAAGAACACTGAAGCTTTCTTT. The full variable domain, its missing parts supplied by reference TRBV7-6 and TRBJ1-1, is GAGVSQSPRYKVTKRGQDVALRCDPISGHVSLYWYRQALGQGPEFLTYFNYEAQQDKSGLPNDRFSAERPEGSISTLTIQRTEQRDSAMYRCASSRAGKNTEAFFGQGTRLTVV.

This clonotype has just a few counts. The chain employs TRBV18 and TRBJ2-2; D remains unclear. The germline CDR1 and CDR2 sequences are KGHSH and LQKENI. This CDR3 spans 16 amino acids. The V gene lost 3 bases and the J gene lost 0 bases, with 11 bases spanning the gap. Written as DNA, the CDR3 is TGTGCCAGCTCACCCTTGGACGGACCGAACACCGGGGAGCTGTTTTTT. Its translation: CASSPLDGPNTGELFF. Combining the CDR3 with reference TRBV18 and TRBJ2-2 gives the whole variable domain NAGVMQNPRHLVRRRGQEARLRCSPMKGHSHVYWYRQLPEEGLKFMVYLQKENIIDESGMPKERFSAEFPKEGPSILRIQQVVRGDSAAYFCASSPLDGPNTGELFFGEGSRLTVL.

This clonotype was counted ten times or more. The genes are TRBV11-1 and TRBJ2-1, with D unresolved. The CDR3 contains 11 residues. The germline V gene encodes CDR1 SGHAT and CDR2 FQDESV (reference sequence). The V and J ends lost 5 bases and 6 bases respectively, with 5 bases between them. The CDR3, as DNA: TGTGCCAGCAGCAAGGTCAATGAGCAGTTCTTC. The encoded protein is CASSKVNEQFF.

Many counts were recorded for this clonotype. This rearrangement joins TRBV29-1 to TRBJ2-5; D not resolved. Looked up from germline, CDR1 is SQVTM and CDR2 is ANQGSEA. The CDR3 consists of 12 residues. Trimming removed 2 bases at V and 2 bases at J, with 6 bases between. This CDR3 reads CSVEPVQETQYF. CDR3 nucleotides: TGCAGCGTTGAACCGGTTCAAGAGACCCAGTACTTC.

This clonotype occurred many times. The chain is built from TRBV7-8 and TRBJ2-1; TRBD2 aligns across 8 bases. V shed 4 bases, J shed 0 bases, and the junction held 5 bases outside the gene matches. CDR1 is SGHVS and CDR2 is FQNEAQ in the germline V gene. This CDR3 spans 16 amino acids. CDR3 loop: CASSSPGGSSYNEQFF. In nucleotides, the CDR3 is TGTGCCAGCAGCTCCCCGGGGGGGAGCTCCTACAATGAGCAGTTCTTC. Using reference TRBV7-8 and TRBJ2-1 for the parts outside the CDR3, the full variable domain is GAGVSQSPRYKVAKRGQDVALRCDPISGHVSLFWYQQALGQGPEFLTYFQNEAQLDKSGLPSDRFFAERPEGSVSTLKIQRTQQEDSAVYLCASSSPGGSSYNEQFFGPGTRLTVL.

This clonotype was counted at least ten times. V is TRBV27 and J is TRBJ2-2; TRBD1 aligns across 8 bases. The CDR3 runs to 15 residues. Germline assignment: CDR1 MNHEY and CDR2 SMNVEV (reference sequence). V shed 5 bases and J 4 bases; nucleotides not matched to a gene: 6. The chain's CDR3 is CASSQDRVVTGELFF. CDR3 bases: TGTGCCAGCAGTCAGGACAGGGTTGTCACCGGGGAGCTGTTTTTT.

This clonotype came up many times. V is TRBV20-1 and J is TRBJ1-5, with D possibly matching TRBD1 (5 bases). The CDR3 totals 13 residues. Deletions cut 2 bases from V and 6 bases from J, with 11 bases between. Germline CDR1 DFQATT, CDR2 SNEGSKA (reference sequence). The CDR3 coding sequence is TGCAGTGCTAGAAATCAGGGCGGTCAGCCCCAGCATTTT. It translates to CSARNQGGQPQHF.

This clonotype was recorded many times. The J gene is TRBJ2-6, the V gene TRBV6-5; the match to TRBD1 covers 7 bases. J lost 2 bases, V lost 6 bases, and 7 bases had no gene match. The CDR3 has 16 residues. Germline V gives CDR1 MNHEY, CDR2 SVGAGI. Here the CDR3 DNA reads TGTGCCAGCAGCAATGACAGGGTCCCTGGGGCCAACGTCCTGACTTTC. This encodes CASSNDRVPGANVLTF.

This clonotype came up many times. The chain carries TRBV7-2 and TRBJ2-7; D possibly corresponds to TRBD2 (5 bases). There are 15 residues in the CDR3. The germline CDR1 and CDR2 sequences are SGHTA and FQGNSA. Deletions cut 0 bases from V and 2 bases from J, with 11 bases between. CDR3 protein: CASSLANDGTYEQYF. CDR3 bases: TGTGCCAGCAGCTTAGCGAATGACGGGACCTACGAGCAGTACTTC.

In its sample, this clonotype was seen many times. The rearrangement uses TRBV12-3 or TRBV12-4 and TRBJ1-5; the D gene is possibly TRBD1 (5 bases). The CDR3 is 13 amino acids. V lost 5 bases to trimming and J lost 0 bases, with 5 bases between them. The CDR3: CASSTGSNQPQHF. The DNA for the CDR3 is TGTGCCAGCAGTACAGGTAGCAATCAGCCCCAGCATTTT.

This clonotype was counted many times. The V gene is TRBV7-9, the J gene TRBJ1-1, with D tentatively TRBD1 (5 bases). The V end lost 8 bases, the J end lost 0 bases, and 13 bases lay between the germline ends. CDR1 is SEHNR and CDR2 is FQNEAQ in the germline V gene (reference sequence). The CDR3 is made up of 14 amino acids. The CDR3 coding sequence is TGTGCCAGCTCGAGGGACCCCCTGAACACTGAAGCTTTCTTT. Its protein product is CASSRDPLNTEAFF.

This clonotype has only one observation. The chain recombines TRBV11-3 with TRBJ2-5, with 8 bases lining up with TRBD2. The V segment lost 6 bases and the J segment 5 bases; nucleotides outside the gene matches: 5. This CDR3 region has 13 residues. Looked up from germline, CDR1 is SGHNT and CDR2 is YENEEA. CDR3 sequence reads: CASSRGGRETQYF. CDR3 nucleotide sequence: TGTGCCAGCAGTCGGGGGGGCCGGGAGACCCAGTACTTC.

This clonotype appeared many times. V gene TRBV4-2 combines with J gene TRBJ2-2; TRBD2 might be the D (6 bases). Germline V lookup: CDR1 LGHNA, CDR2 YNFKEQ. Trimming took off 0 bases at V and 2 bases at J, with 13 bases between the two ends. The CDR3 contains 17 residues. Written as DNA, the CDR3 is TGTGCCAGCAGCCAAGAGGAGGGGTCGGCAAACACCGGGGAGCTGTTTTTT. Translating gives CASSQEEGSANTGELFF.

This clonotype was counted many times. The chain recombines TRBV7-2 with TRBJ2-1; TRBD2 agrees at 8 bases. V lost 1 base, J lost 12 bases, and 2 bases stayed unmatched. Germline CDR1 is SGHTA and CDR2 is FQGNSA. CDR3 length: 12 residues. In DNA, the CDR3 is TGTGCCAGCAGCTTAGGCGGGGGGTTGCAGTTCTTC. It is translated as CASSLGGGLQFF.

This clonotype was recorded at least ten times. Germline is not matched at one junction end, which may reflect a read error. The V and J genes are TRBV3-1 and TRBJ1-1; no clear D gene. The CDR3 has 13 amino acids. Germline CDR1 LGHDT, CDR2 YNNKEL (reference sequence). The CDR3 sequence: CVSSQAVNTEAFF. Written as DNA, the CDR3 is TGTGTCAGCAGCCAAGCCGTGAACACTGAAGCTTTCTTT.

This clonotype was recorded many times. This chain connects TRBV5-1 to TRBJ1-4; D unresolved. Per germline, CDR1 SGHRS and CDR2 YFSETQ. This CDR3 is 14 amino acids long. Trimming took 0 bases from V and 0 from J, leaving 3 bases between them. CDR3 bases: TGCGCCAGCAGCTTGGGAGCAACTAATGAAAAACTGTTTTTT. Its protein is CASSLGATNEKLFF.

This clonotype has at least ten counts. The chain carries TRBV5-1 and TRBJ2-7, with D possibly matching TRBD1 (5 bases). This CDR3 comprises 14 residues. Trimming removed 1 base from V and 7 bases from J, with 15 bases in between. Per germline, CDR1 SGHRS and CDR2 YFSETQ. DNA of the CDR3: TGCGCCAGCAGCTTGAAGGCAGGGCCAGGGGAGCAGTACTTC. Amino acids: CASSLKAGPGEQYF.

This clonotype showed up many times. This rearrangement joins TRBV5-1 to TRBJ1-3, with D possibly TRBD1 on 6 matching bases. V was cut by 4 bases and J by 4 bases, with 9 bases left in between. The CDR3 is made up of 13 amino acids. CDR1 and CDR2 (germline): SGHRS, YFSETQ. The CDR3 spells CASSEDSGNTIYF. The CDR3, as DNA: TGCGCCAGCAGCGAGGACAGCGGAAACACCATATATTTT.

This clonotype was detected many times. The chain employs TRBV15 and TRBJ1-1, with a possible D match to TRBD1 (5 bases). Trimming left V 3 bases short and J 1 base short, with 15 bases between. The germline V gene encodes CDR1 LNHNV and CDR2 YYDKDF (reference sequence). The CDR3 is made up of 16 amino acids. The CDR3 DNA follows: TGTGCCACCAGCAGGCGAGCCCTCGGACAGAACACTGAAGCTTTCTTT. Its protein product is CATSRRALGQNTEAFF. The complete variable domain, with remaining parts taken from reference TRBV15 and TRBJ1-1, reads DAMVIQNPRYQVTQFGKPVTLSCSQTLNHNVMYWYQQKSSQAPKLLFHYYDKDFNNEADTPDNFQSRRPNTSFCFLDIRSPGLGDTAMYLCATSRRALGQNTEAFFGQGTRLTVV.

This clonotype was seen at least ten times. In DNA form, the CDR3 reads TGTGCCAGCACCCCGACAGGGCGGGAAAAACTGTTTTTT. Protein product: CASTPTGREKLFF. V is TRBV11-2 and J is TRBJ1-4, with 7 bases that match TRBD1. CDR1 is SGHAT and CDR2 is FQNNGV in the germline V gene. The CDR3 is 13 amino acids. Trimming cost V 7 bases and J 8 bases; bases outside gene matches: 7.

This clonotype has a count of ten or more. V and J are TRBV20-1 and TRBJ2-7, with 9 bases lining up with TRBD1. V lost 3 bases to trimming and J lost 5 bases; unmatched junction nucleotides: 2. This CDR3 contains 12 residues. CDR1 and CDR2 (germline): DFQATT, SNEGSKA (reference sequence). The CDR3 sequence: CSARTGGNEQYF. For the CDR3, the DNA is TGCAGTGCTAGGACAGGGGGAAACGAGCAGTACTTC.

A word on this clonotype: Just one base apart from a much larger clone, this may be a read error. This chain joins TRBV18 and TRBJ2-3; no clear D gene. CDR1 is KGHSH, CDR2 LQKENI, per germline. The CDR3 totals 12 residues. The V end was cut by 2 bases, the J end by 2 bases, with 2 bases between. The CDR3 reads CASSPNTDTQYF. The CDR3 coding sequence is TGTGCCAGCTCACCAAACACAGATACGCAGTATTTT.